A single sample gave rise to the 19 T cell receptor beta chains below, sequenced in a study of T cells in Graves' hyperthyroidism and ophthalmopathy. Researchers took RNA transcripts and amplified the TCR beta CDR3 regions from them. Researchers ran a first-round RT-PCR on the TCR CDR3 using the HTBI primer set. TCRdb used MiXCR to reprocess the multiplex PCR reads, holding one entry per CDR3 protein. The repertoire holds around 690,000 distinct CDR3 sequences, with roughly 17% as singletons. Sequenced material: blood. These receptor sequences come from a man aged 50 or older with Graves' hyperthyroidism.

V is TRBV20-1 and J is TRBJ1-2; D remains ambiguous. CDR3 size: 14 residues. Looked up from germline, CDR1 is DFQATT and CDR2 is SNEGSKA (reference sequence). The V end lost 0 bases, the J end lost 2 bases, and 10 bases lay between the germline ends. This CDR3 reads CSARDLTVNYGYTF. CDR3 coding DNA: TGCAGTGCTAGAGATCTCACAGTCAACTATGGCTACACCTTC.

The chain couples TRBV6-2 or TRBV6-3 to TRBJ2-7, with 8 bases lining up with TRBD2. The germline V gene encodes CDR1 MNHEY and CDR2 SVGEGT. The CDR3 is 14 amino acids. Germline trimming cut 5 bases from V and 5 bases from J; bases unmatched to any gene: 8. The CDR3, as DNA: TGTGCCAGCAGTATTTACAGCGGGAGCGACGAGCAGTACTTC. This translates into CASSIYSGSDEQYF.

This clonotype appeared many times. The J gene is TRBJ2-2, the V gene TRBV27, with D tentatively TRBD2 (5 bases). Trimming cost V 0 bases and J 10 bases, with 15 bases left between them. CDR3 length: 15 residues. Germline V CDR1 and CDR2: MNHEY, SMNVEV (reference sequence). This CDR3 reads CASSLSILGRMELFF. CDR3 nucleotides: TGTGCCAGCAGTTTATCGATACTAGGTCGTATGGAGCTGTTTTTT.

Many counts were recorded for this clonotype. The CDR3 sequence: CASSWGQGAQRQYF. The CDR3 DNA sequence: TGTGCCAGCAGTTGGGGGCAGGGGGCTCAGAGGCAGTACTTC. The J gene is TRBJ2-7, the V gene TRBV28; 8 nucleotides line up with TRBD1. The germline V gene has CDR1 MDHEN and CDR2 SYDVKM. CDR3 length: 14 amino acids. The trim removed 4 bases at V and 9 bases at J, leaving 11 bases unmatched. The full variable domain, completed using reference TRBV28 and TRBJ2-7, is DVKVTQSSRYLVKRTGEKVFLECVQDMDHENMFWYRQDPGLGLRLIYFSYDVKMKEKGDIPEGYSVSREKKERFSLILESASTNQTSMYLCASSWGQGAQRQYFGPGTRLTVT.

The CDR3 sequence is CASRKQTGNTEAFF. The DNA of the CDR3 is TGTGCCAGCAGAAAACAAACCGGGAACACTGAAGCTTTCTTT. The J gene is TRBJ1-1, the V gene TRBV6-1, with D unclear. The CDR3 has 14 amino acids. Germline-derived CDR1 and CDR2 are MNHNS and SASEGT. V lost 6 bases, J lost 1 base, and 12 bases lay in between.

V usage is TRBV5-6 and J usage is TRBJ2-1; 8 nucleotides match TRBD2. This CDR3 has 16 amino acids. CDR1 is SGHDT and CDR2 is YYEEEE in the germline V gene. V trimming: 0 bases; J trimming: 0 bases; junction bases outside the gene matches: 2. CDR3 DNA sequence: TGTGCCAGCAGCTTGGTCGGGAGGGTCTCCTACAATGAGCAGTTCTTC. It yields the protein CASSLVGRVSYNEQFF.

This clonotype was seen many times. This chain connects TRBV28 to TRBJ2-2, with D unclear. Germline assignment: CDR1 MDHEN and CDR2 SYDVKM. CDR3 length: 14 residues. Trimming shortened V by 4 bases and J by 5 bases, and 11 bases separated the two germline ends. DNA for the CDR3: TGTGCCAGCAGTTGGACGGTTGGGACCGGGGAGCTGTTTTTT. Translating gives CASSWTVGTGELFF.

This clonotype has just a few counts. The rearrangement uses TRBV3-1 and TRBJ1-1; 9 bases agree with TRBD1. Germline CDR1 is LGHDT and CDR2 is YNNKEL (reference sequence). The CDR3 length is 15 residues. Trimming took 1 base from V and 7 from J; bases not matched to a gene: 7. In DNA form, the CDR3 reads TGTGCCAGCAGCCAAGTTTACAGGGGGCCGGGTGAAGCTTTCTTT. Translating it yields CASSQVYRGPGEAFF.

The chain couples TRBV27 to TRBJ2-2; D unresolved. The CDR3 covers 16 residues. Trimming took off 1 base at V and 1 base at J, with 10 bases between the two ends. Germline-derived CDR1 and CDR2 are MNHEY and SMNVEV (reference sequence). The CDR3: CASSLFTEKNTGELFF. The CDR3 DNA sequence: TGTGCCAGCAGTTTATTCACAGAAAAGAACACCGGGGAGCTGTTTTTT.

The chain recombines TRBV12-3 or TRBV12-4 with TRBJ1-2; 7 positions match TRBD1. After removal of 6 bases from V and 8 bases from J, the junction contained 18 bases not matched to a gene. This CDR3 is 16 amino acids long. CDR3 DNA sequence: TGTGCCAGCAGCCTAAATGGGGCAGGGGGTTTAGGGGGCTACACCTTC. This translates into CASSLNGAGGLGGYTF.

The gene calls are TRBV19 and TRBJ2-1; TRBD1 agrees at 7 bases. Trimming cost V 4 bases and J 3 bases; bases outside gene matches: 6. Germline lookup yields CDR1 LNHDA and CDR2 SQIVND (reference sequence). The CDR3 extends over 15 amino acids. This CDR3 reads CASSSRTGLYNEQFF. The DNA of the CDR3 is TGTGCCAGTAGTAGTCGGACAGGACTCTACAATGAGCAGTTCTTC. The full variable domain, its missing parts supplied by reference TRBV19 and TRBJ2-1, is DGGITQSPKYLFRKEGQNVTLSCEQNLNHDAMYWYRQDPGQGLRLIYYSQIVNDFQKGDIAEGYSVSREKKESFPLTVTSAQKNPTAFYLCASSSRTGLYNEQFFGPGTRLTVL.

This clonotype was counted between two and nine times. At one end the junction does not follow the germline gene, possibly because of a read error. V gene TRBV11-2 combines with J gene TRBJ2-3, with TRBD2 matching 9 bases. CDR3 length: 15 amino acids. The germline CDR1 and CDR2 sequences are SGHAT and FQNNGV. The CDR3 sequence is CANSLSGRPTDTQYF. The CDR3 DNA reads as TGTGCCAACAGCCTGAGCGGGAGGCCCACAGATACGCAGTATTTT. Drawing the rest from reference TRBV11-2 and TRBJ2-3, the complete variable domain is EAGVAQSPRYKIIEKRQSVAFWCNPISGHATLYWYQQILGQGPKLLIQFQNNGVVDDSQLPKDRFSAERLKGVDSTLKIQPAKLEDSAVYLCANSLSGRPTDTQYFGPGTRLTVL.

This clonotype was recorded many times. The V and J genes are TRBV20-1 and TRBJ2-2; D is possibly TRBD2 (6 bases). Between the trimmed V and J ends, which lost 3 bases and 3 bases, there was a span of 11 bases. The CDR3 consists of 14 residues. Germline CDR1 is DFQATT and CDR2 is SNEGSKA (reference sequence). CDR3 nucleotides: TGCAGTGCTAGGGGGGAGGATTACACCGGGGAGCTGTTTTTT. Its protein product is CSARGEDYTGELFF.

This rearrangement joins TRBV30 to TRBJ1-5; 7 bases are shared with TRBD1. V was pared by 2 bases and J by 0 bases, with 4 bases of the junction left unmatched. The CDR3 is 15 residues long. CDR1 is GTSNPN, CDR2 SVGIG, per germline (reference sequence). CDR3 nucleotides: TGTGCCTGGAGTACGACAGGGAGTAGCAATCAGCCCCAGCATTTT. As protein: CAWSTTGSSNQPQHF. The full variable domain, completed using reference TRBV30 and TRBJ1-5, is SQTIHQWPATLVQPVGSPLSLECTVEGTSNPNLYWYRQAAGRGLQLLFYSVGIGQISSEVPQNLSASRPQDRQFILSSKKLLLSDSGFYLCAWSTTGSSNQPQHFGDGTRLSIL.

This clonotype occurred many times. The chain couples TRBV7-2 to TRBJ2-7, with a tentative D call TRBD1 (6 bases). Trimming stripped 5 bases from V and 1 base from J, with 15 bases between. There are 15 residues in the CDR3. The germline gives CDR1 SGHTA, CDR2 FQGNSA. The CDR3 DNA reads as TGTGCCAGCAGCGCAGCCGGGACAACATCCTACGAGCAGTACTTC. Protein sequence: CASSAAGTTSYEQYF.

This clonotype has a handful of counts. V usage is TRBV2 and J usage is TRBJ1-1, with no clear D. Germline CDR1 is SNHLY and CDR2 is FYNNEI. Trimming removed 6 bases from V and 7 bases from J, with 15 bases in between. The CDR3 covers 13 residues. For the CDR3, the DNA is TGTGCCAGCAGGGACCCCCCTGGAGGTGAAGCTTTCTTT. It encodes CASRDPPGGEAFF.

This clonotype was detected ten times or more. The gene calls are TRBV12-3 or TRBV12-4 and TRBJ2-2; the D gene is possibly TRBD2 (5 bases). The V and J ends lost 3 bases and 8 bases respectively, with 10 bases between them. The CDR3 sequence is 13 residues long. DNA for the CDR3: TGTGCCAGCAGTTTGTTTGGCGGGGGGGAGCTGTTTTTT. Its translation: CASSLFGGGELFF.

This clonotype appeared a few times. This chain links TRBV19 with TRBJ1-5, with D uncertain. Between the trimmed V and J ends, which lost 3 bases and 3 bases, there was a span of 6 bases. CDR1 and CDR2 (germline): LNHDA, SQIVND (reference sequence). The CDR3 contains 13 residues. DNA for the CDR3: TGTGCCAGTAGTATTGCACACAATCAGCCCCAGCATTTT. Amino acid sequence: CASSIAHNQPQHF.

This clonotype was observed a few times. The chain links TRBV27 to TRBJ2-6; no definite D call. Per the germline V gene, CDR1 is MNHEY and CDR2 is SMNVEV (reference sequence). CDR3 size: 16 residues. V lost 2 bases and J lost 1, with 9 bases in between. CDR3 protein: CASSLIPGSGANVLTF. The DNA of the CDR3 is TGTGCCAGCAGTTTAATACCTGGATCTGGGGCCAACGTCCTGACTTTC.